The 24 T cell receptor beta chains below were found in one sample sequenced in a study of blood T cell repertoires in COVID-19 (dated by TCRdb to about 2020). Library method: the immunoSEQ multiplex PCR assay. TCRdb holds this immuneACCESS table with in-frame rearrangements only. Some clones are missing; in checked studies, unresolved V genes explain under half, and the rest has no known cause. In this sample the table shows fewer than 85,000 clones, more than 70% of which occur a single time. The biggest ten clones account for 2% to 2.5% of the sample. Sequencing input: peripheral blood. Receptors were obtained from a man between 65 and 79 years old with COVID-19, enrolled during active disease.

By proportion, this clone is medium-sized. The V and J genes are TRBV27 and TRBJ1-6, with D hard to call. The CDR3 has 14 residues. V shed 1 base and J shed 5 bases, with 6 bases lying between them. Germline values: CDR1 MNHEY, CDR2 SMNVEV (reference sequence). The CDR3 region has the DNA TGTGCCAGCAGTTTATACCGGGATAATTCACCCCTCCACTTT. Its protein product is CASSLYRDNSPLHF.

CDR3 protein: CASSPSVEQYF. The CDR3 nucleotides are TGTGCCAGCAGTCCCTCCGTCGAGCAGTACTTC. This chain uses TRBV6-2 or TRBV6-3 with TRBJ2-7; D gene ambiguous. The CDR3 spans 11 residues. From germline, CDR1 is MNHEY and CDR2 SVGEGT. Trimming pared 5 bases from V and 6 bases from J, leaving 8 bases between.

This clone is medium-sized (0.01 to 0.1%) within its sample. This chain joins TRBV5-5 and TRBJ2-7; D remains ambiguous. Germline V gene data show CDR1 as SGHKS and CDR2 as YYEKEE (reference sequence). The CDR3 consists of 14 residues. The ends were cut back, 5 bases at V and 0 bases at J, with 12 bases in the middle. The CDR3 spells CASSPELGSYEQYF. In DNA form, the CDR3 reads TGTGCCAGCAGTCCCGAGCTAGGCTCCTACGAGCAGTACTTC. The variable domain in full, with the rest retrieved from reference TRBV5-5 and TRBJ2-7, is DAGVTQSPTHLIKTRGQQVTLRCSPISGHKSVSWYQQVLGQGPQFIFQYYEKEERGRGNFPDRFSARQFPNYSSELNVNALLLGDSALYLCASSPELGSYEQYFGPGTRLTVT.

The V call is TRBV30, the J call TRBJ2-2, with 9 bases fitting TRBD2. This CDR3 region has 16 residues. Per the germline V gene, CDR1 is GTSNPN and CDR2 is SVGIG (reference sequence). V was pared by 0 bases and J by 7 bases, with 9 bases of the junction left unmatched. The CDR3 region is CAWSVGAGGPSGELFF. The DNA for the CDR3 is TGTGCCTGGAGTGTAGGGGCGGGAGGGCCCAGCGGGGAGCTGTTTTTT. Full variable domain (outside the CDR3, taken from reference TRBV30 and TRBJ2-2): SQTIHQWPATLVQPVGSPLSLECTVEGTSNPNLYWYRQAAGRGLQLLFYSVGIGQISSEVPQNLSASRPQDRQFILSSKKLLLSDSGFYLCAWSVGAGGPSGELFFGEGSRLTVL.

This clone appeared a few times. V gene TRBV9 combines with J gene TRBJ2-1; the D gene is possibly TRBD2 (6 bases). CDR1 SGDLS and CDR2 YYNGEE come from the germline V gene. The V and J ends lost 7 bases and 0 bases respectively, with 14 bases between them. The CDR3 spans 15 residues. The CDR3 DNA reads TGTGCCAGCGGGTTCTCCGGGAGCTCCTACAATGAGCAGTTCTTC. It yields the protein CASGFSGSSYNEQFF.

The J gene is TRBJ1-1, the V gene TRBV2, with 7 bases aligning to TRBD1. The CDR3 consists of 13 residues. Looked up from germline, CDR1 is SNHLY and CDR2 is FYNNEI. V was pared by 6 bases and J by 4 bases, with 5 bases of the junction left unmatched. CDR3 sequence: CASRIQGTTEAFF. CDR3 bases: TGTGCCAGCAGAATACAGGGGACCACTGAAGCTTTCTTT.

Here the CDR3 reads CASSQAQGVYNQPQHF. The CDR3 region has the DNA TGCGCCAGCAGCCAAGCGCAGGGGGTCTACAATCAGCCCCAGCATTTT. The V and J genes are TRBV4-1 and TRBJ1-5, with TRBD1 matching 7 bases. Germline V lookup: CDR1 MGHRA, CDR2 YSYEKL. V was clipped by 1 base and J by 3 bases; unmatched bases: 6. The CDR3 loop spans 16 amino acids.

The chain couples TRBV7-9 to TRBJ1-1; D not certain. Trimming stripped 3 bases from V and 8 bases from J, with 10 bases between. The length of the CDR3 is 12 residues. CDR1 SEHNR and CDR2 FQNEAQ come from the germline V gene (reference sequence). CDR3 region: CASSFPTGEAFF. The CDR3 coding sequence is TGTGCCAGCAGCTTCCCGACGGGAGAAGCTTTCTTT.

The rearrangement joins TRBV2 to TRBJ2-3; TRBD2 agrees at 14 bases. The junction had 11 bases not matched to a gene; V was cut back by 0 bases and J by 6 bases. CDR1 is SNHLY, CDR2 FYNNEI, per germline. There are 19 residues in the CDR3. CDR3: CASSEAETSGRVIRDTQYF. The CDR3 nucleotides are TGTGCCAGCAGTGAAGCGGAGACTAGCGGGAGGGTGATTCGGGATACGCAGTATTTT.

The J gene is TRBJ2-7, the V gene TRBV11-2; no clear D. The germline gives CDR1 SGHAT, CDR2 FQNNGV. The CDR3 consists of 15 residues. V gave up 4 bases and J gave up 5 bases, with 18 bases separating them. The CDR3 region is CASSSRERSINEQYF. CDR3 coding DNA: TGTGCCAGCAGCTCCCGAGAGAGGTCCATCAACGAGCAGTACTTC.

This clone occurred a few times. The V call is TRBV6-5, the J call TRBJ1-4; no definite D call. The V end was cut by 7 bases, the J end by 7 bases, with 13 bases between. Germline V CDR1 and CDR2: MNHEY, SVGAGI. CDR3 length: 13 amino acids. As DNA, the CDR3 is TGTGCCAGCACGCTGGGAGCGCGTGAAAAACTGTTTTTT. It encodes CASTLGAREKLFF.

This chain uses TRBV6-6 with TRBJ2-7; 10 bases agree with TRBD1. The CDR3 has 15 amino acids. With V trimmed by 10 bases and J by 1 base, 10 bases remained unmatched. In germline, CDR1 is MNHNY, CDR2 SVGAGI (reference sequence). The CDR3 region is CATRAGTGVSYEQYF. The CDR3 region has the DNA TGTGCCACCAGAGCAGGGACAGGGGTTTCCTACGAGCAGTACTTC.

The chain joins TRBV5-1 to TRBJ1-2; 9 nucleotides align to TRBD1. The CDR3 contains 14 residues. CDR1 is SGHRS, CDR2 YFSETQ, per germline. J lost 4 bases, V lost 3 bases, and 4 bases had no gene match. Here the CDR3 reads CASSSTGQGYGYTF. The CDR3 nucleotides read TGCGCCAGCAGCTCGACGGGACAGGGCTATGGCTACACCTTC.

This rearrangement joins TRBV18 to TRBJ1-4; D not resolved. Germline CDR1 is KGHSH and CDR2 is LQKENI. This CDR3 has 13 residues. V was pared by 8 bases and J by 8 bases, with 15 bases between. CDR3 coding DNA: TGTGCCAGCGCCACAGATCTGAGAGAAAAACTGTTTTTT. It encodes CASATDLREKLFF.

The V call is TRBV5-1, the J call TRBJ1-2; 11 nucleotides agree with TRBD1. Germline V CDR1 and CDR2: SGHRS, YFSETQ. The CDR3 totals 14 residues. V lost 4 bases and J lost 7; bases outside the gene matches: 6. CDR3 residues: CASSPRTGGGGYTF. The CDR3 region has the DNA TGCGCCAGCAGCCCGCGGACAGGGGGCGGTGGCTACACCTTC.

The chain employs TRBV28 and TRBJ2-1, with 7 bases lining up with TRBD1. Germline loops: CDR1 MDHEN, CDR2 SYDVKM. V lost 6 bases and J lost 7; bases outside the gene matches: 15. The CDR3 totals 16 residues. The CDR3 bases are TGTGCCAGCAGCCCCGAAGGTCGACAGGGTCGGAATGAGCAGTTCTTC. Residues: CASSPEGRQGRNEQFF.

This chain uses TRBV10-3 with TRBJ1-1; 8 nucleotides line up with TRBD1. Germline lookup yields CDR1 ENHRY and CDR2 SYGVKD. V gave up 10 bases and J gave up 6 bases; unmatched junction bases: 16. The CDR3 runs to 15 residues. The CDR3 DNA follows: TGTGCCACCAGAGGAAAGGACAGGGTTACGGCTGAAGCTTTCTTT. Residues: CATRGKDRVTAEAFF.

A few counts support this clone. The chain combines TRBV7-9 with TRBJ1-1; D unclear. Germline V gives CDR1 SEHNR, CDR2 FQNEAQ (reference sequence). This CDR3 has 14 amino acids. V was shortened by 1 base and J by 5 bases, with 11 bases between the two germline ends. The CDR3 DNA is TGTGCCAGCAGCTTAGGGGAGGCCTCAACTGAAGCTTTCTTT. Its protein product is CASSLGEASTEAFF. Complete variable domain (other parts from reference TRBV7-9 and TRBJ1-1): DTGVSQNPRHKITKRGQNVTFRCDPISEHNRLYWYRQTLGQGPEFLTYFQNEAQLEKSRLLSDRFSAERPKGSFSTLEIQRTEQGDSAMYLCASSLGEASTEAFFGQGTRLTVV.

This clone occurred once. The chain is built from TRBV11-1 and TRBJ2-7; TRBD1 might be the D (5 bases). The CDR3 consists of 15 residues. V was shortened by 1 base and J by 2 bases, with 12 bases between the two germline ends. Germline lookup yields CDR1 SGHAT and CDR2 FQDESV (reference sequence). The CDR3 nucleotides are TGTGCCAGCAGCTTAGTAACAGGAAAAGCCTACGAGCAGTACTTC. Translated: CASSLVTGKAYEQYF.

There are many counts of this clone. This chain uses TRBV9 with TRBJ2-2; a weak D match, TRBD1 (6 bases). The ends were cut back, 4 bases at V and 3 bases at J, with 16 bases in the middle. The germline V gene encodes CDR1 SGDLS and CDR2 YYNGEE. CDR3 length: 16 amino acids. The CDR3 is CASSPQGMGYTGELFF. The DNA for the CDR3 is TGTGCCAGCAGCCCACAGGGTATGGGGTACACCGGGGAGCTGTTTTTT.

The chain recombines TRBV21-1 with TRBJ1-2; the table's D call, TRBD1, has no DNA check behind it. TRBV21-1 is a pseudogene locus. This CDR3 has 18 residues. CDR3 amino acids: CASSKRGGERRANYGYTF. The CDR3 DNA is TGTGCCAGCAGCAAACGAGGGGGCGAGAGGAGGGCTAACTATGGCTACACCTTC.

The count of this clone is one. The chain carries TRBV18 and TRBJ2-1; D may be TRBD1 (6 bases). The CDR3 contains 16 residues. Trimming stripped 3 bases from V and 0 bases from J, with 12 bases between. Germline CDR1 and CDR2: KGHSH and LQKENI. CDR3 sequence reads: CASSPLDRSSYNEQFF. Here the CDR3 DNA reads TGTGCCAGCTCACCCCTCGACAGGAGCTCCTACAATGAGCAGTTCTTC. Variable domain in full (rest from reference TRBV18 and TRBJ2-1): NAGVMQNPRHLVRRRGQEARLRCSPMKGHSHVYWYRQLPEEGLKFMVYLQKENIIDESGMPKERFSAEFPKEGPSILRIQQVVRGDSAAYFCASSPLDRSSYNEQFFGPGTRLTVL.

This clone occurred once. This sequence joins TRBV5-1 and TRBJ2-5; weak D call: TRBD2 (5 bases). The CDR3 contains 14 residues. The germline CDR1 and CDR2 sequences are SGHRS and YFSETQ. Trimming pared 0 bases from V and 4 bases from J, leaving 10 bases between. CDR3 DNA: TGCGCCAGCAGCTTGGCACTAGGGCGAGAGACCCAGTACTTC. Translated, it gives CASSLALGRETQYF.

This rearrangement joins TRBV28 to TRBJ1-2; maybe TRBD1 (6 bases). Germline V gene data show CDR1 as MDHEN and CDR2 as SYDVKM. V was trimmed by 3 bases and J by 5 bases, leaving 10 bases between them. The CDR3 loop spans 13 amino acids. The CDR3: CASSLGGPYGYTF. CDR3 nucleotides: TGTGCCAGCAGTTTGGGGGGGCCTTATGGCTACACCTTC.